This is a list of T cell receptor beta chains from one sample in a study of PD-L1 blockade in urothelial cancer. Method: immunoSEQ multiplex PCR; TCRdb's copy keeps in-frame clones and lacks some. The data show some 50,000 clones, 70% to 90% seen once. Specimen: PBMCs, collected around atezolizumab (anti-PD-L1) treatment. These receptors originate from a woman aged 60-75 years with urothelial cancer. CDR3s include the opening cysteine and the closing phenylalanine or tryptophan. A D gene is named only where the DNA matches it firmly. Size values are once, few and many counts, or a class for expanded clones, and some rows have none.

len,abundance,j_gene,d_gene,v_gene,CDR3aa,CDR3nt
15,-,TRBJ2-3,-,TRBV7-6,CASSFGWGGRDTQYF,TGTGCCAGCAGCTTTGGGTGGGGGGGCCGAGATACGCAGTATTTT
12,few,TRBJ1-2,TRBD1,TRBV9,CASSVTGGYCTF,TGTGCCAGCAGCGTGACAGGGGGTTACTGCACCTTC
17,-,TRBJ2-1,TRBD2,TRBV9,CASSVGPSGGHYNEQFF,TGTGCCAGCAGCGTAGGGCCTAGCGGGGGACACTACAATGAGCAGTTCTTC
15,-,TRBJ1-1,-,TRBV11-2,CASQRRRGTDTEAFF,TGTGCCAGCCAAAGAAGGAGGGGAACGGACACTGAAGCTTTCTTT
16,-,TRBJ1-1,TRBD1,TRBV7-8,CASSLSNRDRGSEAFF,TGTGCCAGCAGCTTATCAAACCGGGACAGGGGTAGTGAAGCTTTCTTT
13,once,TRBJ2-5,-,TRBV29-1,CSVDGRGQETQYF,TGCAGCGTTGATGGGAGAGGCCAAGAGACCCAGTACTTC
15,-,TRBJ1-2,-,TRBV9,CASSGMGRDGYGYTF,TGTGCCAGCAGCGGGATGGGCAGAGACGGCTATGGCTACACCTTC
11,-,TRBJ1-1,-,TRBV27,CASSFGYEAFF,TGTGCCAGCAGTTTCGGTTATGAAGCTTTCTTT
16,-,TRBJ2-2,-,TRBV28,CASRTYGVDGSGELFF,TGTGCCAGCAGAACCTACGGAGTGGACGGGAGCGGGGAGCTGTTTTTT
14,-,TRBJ2-7,-,TRBV2,CASVPARGTYEQYF,TGTGCCAGCGTCCCTGCCCGGGGGACCTACGAGCAGTACTTC
16,-,TRBJ2-7,-,TRBV15,CATSRGLLRGTYEQYF,TGTGCCACCAGCAGAGGCCTTCTAAGGGGGACCTACGAGCAGTACTTC
13,-,TRBJ1-2,-,TRBV14,CASSQGQAYGYTF,TGTGCCAGCAGCCAAGGGCAGGCCTATGGCTACACCTTC
16,-,TRBJ2-1,TRBD2,TRBV2,CASSEEAGVFYNEQFF,TGTGCCAGCAGTGAAGAAGCGGGGGTATTCTACAATGAGCAGTTCTTC
15,-,TRBJ2-3,TRBD2,TRBV4-3,CASSVAGVYTDTQYF,TGCGCCAGCAGTGTAGCGGGGGTGTACACAGATACGCAGTATTTT
15,-,TRBJ1-1,-,TRBV5-1,CASSSAGRGRTEAFF,TGCGCCAGCAGCTCCGCGGGCAGGGGTAGGACTGAAGCTTTCTTT
14,-,TRBJ1-6,-,TRBV7-6,CASSSSAYNSPLHF,TGTGCCAGCAGCTCCTCCGCCTATAATTCACCCCTCCACTTT
17,-,TRBJ1-2,TRBD1,TRBV2,CASTRQGAHVTTGGYTF,TGTGCCAGCACCAGACAGGGGGCGCATGTAACTACCGGTGGCTACACCTTC
13,-,TRBJ2-7,-,TRBV6-6,CASSKDRTYEQYF,TGTGCCAGCAGCAAGGACAGAACCTACGAGCAGTACTTC
16,-,TRBJ2-1,TRBD2,TRBV5-6,CASSAGLADNYNEQFF,TGTGCCAGCAGCGCGGGACTAGCGGACAACTACAATGAGCAGTTCTTC
13,few,TRBJ2-7,-,TRBV19,CASSISSAGEQYF,TGTGCCAGTAGTATAAGTAGCGCCGGGGAGCAGTACTTC
14,-,TRBJ1-5,TRBD1,TRBV4-2,CASSRTGGDQPQHF,TGTGCCAGCAGCCGCACAGGGGGGGATCAGCCCCAGCATTTT
16,-,TRBJ2-3,-,TRBV4-2,CASSPPRDPGTDTQYF,TGTGCCAGCAGCCCCCCGCGGGATCCAGGAACAGATACGCAGTATTTT
13,-,TRBJ2-7,-,TRBV7-2,CASSRRVTYEQYF,TGTGCCAGCAGTCGGAGGGTGACCTACGAGCAGTACTTC
17,-,TRBJ2-5,TRBD2,TRBV7-2,CASSLTLAGAGQETQYF,TGTGCCAGCAGCTTAACACTAGCGGGGGCGGGGCAAGAGACCCAGTACTTC
15,-,TRBJ1-1,-,TRBV5-6,CASSLTTGRNTEAFF,TGTGCCAGCAGCTTGACGACAGGAAGAAACACTGAAGCTTTCTTT
11,-,TRBJ2-5,-,TRBV6-5,CATRSQETQYF,TGTGCCACCAGGAGTCAAGAGACCCAGTACTTC
16,-,TRBJ1-2,TRBD1,TRBV7-9,CASSFLQGADPWGYTF,TGTGCCAGCAGCTTCCTACAGGGGGCGGATCCTTGGGGCTACACCTTC
15,-,TRBJ2-3,TRBD2,TRBV5-8,CASRKTSGYTDTQYF,TGTGCCAGCAGAAAGACTAGCGGGTACACAGATACGCAGTATTTT
14,-,TRBJ1-5,-,TRBV19,CASSMVGGGQPQHF,TGTGCCAGTAGTATGGTAGGGGGAGGGCAGCCCCAGCATTTT
15,-,TRBJ2-7,TRBD2,TRBV7-9,CASSLPLTWEGEQYF,TGTGCCAGCAGCTTACCGCTGACATGGGAGGGGGAGCAGTACTTC
17,-,TRBJ1-5,-,TRBV6-1,CASSGGGTGISGQPQHF,TGTGCCAGCAGTGGTGGGGGGACGGGGATAAGTGGACAGCCCCAGCATTTT